This TCR beta chain was captured by sequencing in a study of low-dose radiotherapy and immunotherapy resistance in tumors. Study as a whole: Doses delivered to Cohort 2 were 1 Gy per fraction every two weeks, amounting to 13 Gy over 26 weeks.

Time point indicated: after trial treatment. Treatment noted: LDRT plus nivolumab, ipilimumab, low-dose cyclophosphamide and aspirin (RACIN trial). Treatment combined nivolumab, ipilimumab, aspirin, low-dose cyclophosphamide and low-dose radiotherapy in a dose-escalation trial. Each eligible patient had an advanced solid tumor, and these tumors lacked tumor-infiltrating lymphocytes. TRAV- and TRBV-specific primers primed first-strand cDNA, covering alpha and beta chains. Over roughly 19 PCR cycles, TCRs were amplified from a constant-region primer and V-primer adapter. One entry per CDR3 protein, called by TCRdb with MiXCR from the reads. Of 30,000 to 40,000 distinct CDR3 sequences listed, under 25% are singletons. The V gene's germline CDR1 is MNHNS and CDR2 SASEGT. The CDR3 is 14 amino acids. V lost 3 bases to trimming and J lost 7 bases; unmatched junction nucleotides: 4. Many counts were recorded for this clonotype.

This TCR was recovered from a female donor with ovarian cancer. The V call is TRBV6-1, the J call TRBJ1-5; 9 bases are a match to TRBD1. The sample was PBMCs, taken after low-dose radiotherapy plus immunotherapy. In nucleotides, the CDR3 is TGTGCCAGCAGTGATCCGGACAGGGGACAGCCCCAGCATTTT. This translates into CASSDPDRGQPQHF.